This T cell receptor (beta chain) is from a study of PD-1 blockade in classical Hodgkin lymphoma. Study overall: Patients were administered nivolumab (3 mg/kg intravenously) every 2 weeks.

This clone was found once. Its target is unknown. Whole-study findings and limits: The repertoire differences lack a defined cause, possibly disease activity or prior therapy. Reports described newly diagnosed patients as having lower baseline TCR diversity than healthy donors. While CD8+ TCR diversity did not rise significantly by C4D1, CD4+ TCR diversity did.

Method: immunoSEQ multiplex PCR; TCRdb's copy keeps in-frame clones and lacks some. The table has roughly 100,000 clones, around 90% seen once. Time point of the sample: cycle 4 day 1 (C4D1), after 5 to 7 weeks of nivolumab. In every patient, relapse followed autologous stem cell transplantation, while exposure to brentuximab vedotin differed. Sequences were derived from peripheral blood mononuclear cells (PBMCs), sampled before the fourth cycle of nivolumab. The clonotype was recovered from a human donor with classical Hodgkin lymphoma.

The CDR3, as DNA: TGCGCCAGCAGCGCCGGGGTAGAGACCCAGTACTTC. Its translation: CASSAGVETQYF. This sequence joins TRBV5-1 and TRBJ2-5; maybe TRBD2 (5 bases). Germline loops: CDR1 SGHRS, CDR2 YFSETQ. The ends were cut back, 4 bases at V and 4 bases at J, with 8 bases in the middle. This CDR3 region has 12 residues.